The 4 T cell receptor beta chains given below trace back to one sample, sequenced in a study of human T cells and chemical hapten exposure. Time point described: pre-sensitization, week 0. The treatment here: therapeutic diphenylcyclopropenone sensitization with weekly scalp DPC. One entry per CDR3 protein, called by TCRdb with MiXCR from the RACE reads. This table has 380,000 or so distinct CDR3 sequences, approximately 5% appearing once. Here the sequenced sample was whole blood, taken in connection with sensitization to the hapten diphenylcyclopropenone (DPC). The receptors stem from a woman aged 18-29 years with alopecia areata. Some clones in this sample may be carry-over from other donors' samples.

This clonotype showed up just a few times. As DNA, the CDR3 is TGCGCCAGTGGGACTAGCGCGGCCGGGGAGCTGTTTTTT. The encoded protein is CASGTSAAGELFF. The chain combines TRBV5-1 with TRBJ2-2; 10 nucleotides line up with TRBD2. This CDR3 has 13 amino acids. Trimming cost V 8 bases and J 6 bases; bases outside gene matches: 4. Germline-derived CDR1 and CDR2 are SGHRS and YFSETQ.

This clonotype was picked up a small number of times. The chain's CDR3 is CASSQAGAVYNEQFF. For the CDR3, the DNA is TGTGCCAGCAGTCAAGCGGGGGCGGTATACAATGAGCAGTTCTTC. The rearrangement links TRBV12-3 or TRBV12-4 to TRBJ2-1, with TRBD2 matching over 8 bases. The J segment lost 4 bases and the V segment lost 5 bases, leaving 7 bases of the junction unmatched. The CDR3 sequence is 15 residues long.

This clonotype was detected a few times. V and J are TRBV5-1 and TRBJ1-1; no definite D call. The length of the CDR3 is 15 residues. Germline CDR1 reads SGHRS; CDR2 reads YFSETQ. V was pared by 3 bases and J by 1 base, with 13 bases between. The CDR3 nucleotides read TGCGCCAGCAGCTCGATGAGTGGTCGGAACACTGAAGCTTTCTTT. Its protein is CASSSMSGRNTEAFF.

This clonotype was recorded a few times. The chain links TRBV4-2 to TRBJ2-1, with unresolved D. This CDR3 has 16 amino acids. Trimming removed 4 bases at V and 9 bases at J, with 22 bases between. Germline V gene sequence: CDR1 LGHNA, CDR2 YNFKEQ. The CDR3 DNA reads as TGTGCCAGCAGCCGCCAACCTCCTCCCGACCTCGGTGAGCAGTTCTTC. The encoded protein is CASSRQPPPDLGEQFF.